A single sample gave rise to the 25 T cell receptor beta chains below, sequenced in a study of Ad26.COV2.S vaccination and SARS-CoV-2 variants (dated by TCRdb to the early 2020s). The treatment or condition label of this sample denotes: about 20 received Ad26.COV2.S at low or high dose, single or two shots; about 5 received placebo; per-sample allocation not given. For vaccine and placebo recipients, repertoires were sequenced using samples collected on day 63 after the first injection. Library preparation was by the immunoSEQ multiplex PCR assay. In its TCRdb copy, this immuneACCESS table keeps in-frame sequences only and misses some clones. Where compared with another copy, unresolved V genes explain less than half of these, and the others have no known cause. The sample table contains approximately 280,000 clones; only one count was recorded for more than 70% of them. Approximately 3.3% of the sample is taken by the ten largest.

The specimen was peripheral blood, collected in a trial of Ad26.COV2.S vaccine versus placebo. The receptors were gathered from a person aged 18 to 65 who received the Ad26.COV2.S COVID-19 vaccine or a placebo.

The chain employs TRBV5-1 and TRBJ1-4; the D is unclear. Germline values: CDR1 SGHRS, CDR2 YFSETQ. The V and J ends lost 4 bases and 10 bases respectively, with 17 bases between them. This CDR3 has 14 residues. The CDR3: CASSPEVGRLKLFF. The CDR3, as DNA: TGCGCCAGCAGCCCCGAGGTGGGGAGGTTAAAACTGTTTTTT.

The CDR3 here is CSVDSSGVPRTQYF. CDR3 bases: TGCAGCGTAGATAGTTCAGGGGTCCCACGCACGCAGTATTTT. The V call is TRBV29-1, the J call TRBJ2-3; D might be TRBD1 (6 bases). The CDR3 sequence is 14 residues long. Germline V gene sequence: CDR1 SQVTM, CDR2 ANQGSEA. V was pared by 6 bases and J by 9 bases, with 22 bases between.

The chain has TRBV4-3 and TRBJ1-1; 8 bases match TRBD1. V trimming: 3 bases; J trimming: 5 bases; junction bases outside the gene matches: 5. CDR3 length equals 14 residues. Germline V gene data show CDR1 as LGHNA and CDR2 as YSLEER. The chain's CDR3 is CASSHRTGGTEAFF. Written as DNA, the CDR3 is TGCGCCAGCAGCCACAGAACAGGGGGGACTGAAGCTTTCTTT.

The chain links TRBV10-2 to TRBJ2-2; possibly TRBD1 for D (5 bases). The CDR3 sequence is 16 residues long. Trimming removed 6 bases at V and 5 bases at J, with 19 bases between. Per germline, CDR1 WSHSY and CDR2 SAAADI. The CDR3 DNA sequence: TGCGCCAGCAGCCCGCATTGGGGCTCGCTGACCGGGGAGCTGTTTTTT. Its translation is CASSPHWGSLTGELFF.

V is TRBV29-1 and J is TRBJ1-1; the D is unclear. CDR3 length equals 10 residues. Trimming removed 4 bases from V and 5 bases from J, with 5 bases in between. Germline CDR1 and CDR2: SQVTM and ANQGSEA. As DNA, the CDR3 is TGCAGCGTTGGTGAGACTGAAGCTTTCTTT. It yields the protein CSVGETEAFF. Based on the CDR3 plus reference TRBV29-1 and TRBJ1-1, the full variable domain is SAVISQKPSRDICQRGTSLTIQCQVDSQVTMMFWYRQQPGQSLTLIATANQGSEATYESGFVIDKFPISRPNLTFSTLTVSNMSPEDSSIYLCSVGETEAFFGQGTRLTVV.

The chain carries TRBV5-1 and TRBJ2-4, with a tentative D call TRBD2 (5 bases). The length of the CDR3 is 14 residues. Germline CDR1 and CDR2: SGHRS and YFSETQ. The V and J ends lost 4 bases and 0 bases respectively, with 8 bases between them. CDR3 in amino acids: CASSLGEAKNIQYF. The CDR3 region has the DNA TGCGCCAGCAGCCTGGGAGAAGCCAAAAACATTCAGTACTTC.

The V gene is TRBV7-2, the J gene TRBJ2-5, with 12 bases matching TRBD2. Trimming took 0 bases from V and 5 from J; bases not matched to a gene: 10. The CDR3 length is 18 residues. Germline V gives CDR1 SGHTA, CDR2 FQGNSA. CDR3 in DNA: TGTGCCAGCAGCTTAGCGGCTAGCGGGGGGGCCAGTCGGGAGACCCAGTACTTC. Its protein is CASSLAASGGASRETQYF. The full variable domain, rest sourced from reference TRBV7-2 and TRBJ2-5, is GAGVSQSPSNKVTEKGKDVELRCDPISGHTALYWYRQSLGQGLEFLIYFQGNSAPDKSGLPSDRFSAERTGGSVSTLTIQRTQQEDSAVYLCASSLAASGGASRETQYFGPGTRLLVL.

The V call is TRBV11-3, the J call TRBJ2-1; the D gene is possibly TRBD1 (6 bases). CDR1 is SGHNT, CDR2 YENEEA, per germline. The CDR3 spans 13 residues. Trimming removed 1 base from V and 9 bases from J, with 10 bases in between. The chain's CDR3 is CASSLGQVGEQFF. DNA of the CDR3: TGTGCCAGCAGCTTAGGACAGGTTGGTGAGCAGTTCTTC.

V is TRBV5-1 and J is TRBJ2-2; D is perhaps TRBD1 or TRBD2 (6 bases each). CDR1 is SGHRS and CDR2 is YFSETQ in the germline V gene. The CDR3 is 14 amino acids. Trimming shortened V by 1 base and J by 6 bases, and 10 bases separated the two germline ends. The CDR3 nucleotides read TGCGCCAGCAGCTTGCTCGGGGGCGCCGGGGAGCTGTTTTTT. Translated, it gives CASSLLGGAGELFF.

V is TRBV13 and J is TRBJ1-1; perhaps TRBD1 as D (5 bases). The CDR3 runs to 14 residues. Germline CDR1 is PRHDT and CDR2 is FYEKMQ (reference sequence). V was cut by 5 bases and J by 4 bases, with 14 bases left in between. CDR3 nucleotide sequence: TGTGCCAGCAGCCGACGGGGGGTAGCCACTGAAGCTTTCTTT. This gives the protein CASSRRGVATEAFF.

CDR3 loop: CASGTGGGSPLHF. The CDR3 coding sequence is TGTGCCAGCGGGACAGGGGGCGGTTCACCCCTCCACTTT. The gene calls are TRBV6-4 and TRBJ1-6, with 12 positions matching TRBD1. This CDR3 has 13 residues. Per germline, CDR1 MRHNA and CDR2 SNTAGT. The trim removed 8 bases at V and 9 bases at J, leaving 2 bases unmatched.

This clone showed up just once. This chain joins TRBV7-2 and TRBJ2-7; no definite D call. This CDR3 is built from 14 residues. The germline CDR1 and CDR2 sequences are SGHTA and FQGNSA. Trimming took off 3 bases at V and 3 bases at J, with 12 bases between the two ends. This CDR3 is CASSFLGLGYEQYF. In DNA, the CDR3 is TGTGCCAGCAGCTTCCTCGGGTTAGGCTACGAGCAGTACTTC.

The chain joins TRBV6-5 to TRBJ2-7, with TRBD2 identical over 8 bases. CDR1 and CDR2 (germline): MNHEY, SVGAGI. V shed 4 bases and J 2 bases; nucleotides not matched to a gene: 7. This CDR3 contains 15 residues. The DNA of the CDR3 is TGTGCCAGCAGTTCCGCGGGGGGTATTACCTACGAGCAGTACTTC. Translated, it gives CASSSAGGITYEQYF.

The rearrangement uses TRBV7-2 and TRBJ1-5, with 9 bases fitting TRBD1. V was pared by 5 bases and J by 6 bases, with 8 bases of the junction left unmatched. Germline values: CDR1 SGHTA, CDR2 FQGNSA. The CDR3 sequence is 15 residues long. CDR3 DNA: TGTGCCAGCAGCAGAACCGGGACAGGGTTTCAGCCCCAGCATTTT. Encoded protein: CASSRTGTGFQPQHF. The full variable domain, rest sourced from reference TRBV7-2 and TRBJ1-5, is GAGVSQSPSNKVTEKGKDVELRCDPISGHTALYWYRQSLGQGLEFLIYFQGNSAPDKSGLPSDRFSAERTGGSVSTLTIQRTQQEDSAVYLCASSRTGTGFQPQHFGDGTRLSIL.

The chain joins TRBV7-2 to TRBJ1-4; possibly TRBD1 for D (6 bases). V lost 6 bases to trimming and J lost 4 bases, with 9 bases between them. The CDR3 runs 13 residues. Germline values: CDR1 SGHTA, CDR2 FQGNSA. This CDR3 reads CASRQGINEKLFF. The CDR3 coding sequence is TGTGCCAGCAGACAGGGCATTAATGAAAAACTGTTTTTT.

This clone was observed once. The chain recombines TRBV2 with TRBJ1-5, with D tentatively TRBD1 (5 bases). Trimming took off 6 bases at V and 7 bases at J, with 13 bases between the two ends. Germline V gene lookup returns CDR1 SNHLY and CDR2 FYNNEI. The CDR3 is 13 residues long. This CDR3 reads CASRAGSGQPQHF. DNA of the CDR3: TGTGCCAGCAGGGCAGGGTCGGGCCAGCCCCAGCATTTT.

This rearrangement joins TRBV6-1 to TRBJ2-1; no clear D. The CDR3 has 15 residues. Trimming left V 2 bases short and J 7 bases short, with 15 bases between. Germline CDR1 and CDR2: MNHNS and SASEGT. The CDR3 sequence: CASSESLVISNEQFF. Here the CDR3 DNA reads TGTGCCAGCAGTGAATCCCTAGTTATCTCTAATGAGCAGTTCTTC.

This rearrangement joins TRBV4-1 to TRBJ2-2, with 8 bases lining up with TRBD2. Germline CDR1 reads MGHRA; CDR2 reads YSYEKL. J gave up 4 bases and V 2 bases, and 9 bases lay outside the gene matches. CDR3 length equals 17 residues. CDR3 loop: CASSQRGGGSLTGELFF. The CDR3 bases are TGCGCCAGCAGCCAACGTGGCGGGGGGTCACTCACCGGGGAGCTGTTTTTT.

The CDR3 nucleotides are TGTGCCAGCAGCTTTGAAGCAGATACGCAGTATTTT. It translates to CASSFEADTQYF. This chain joins TRBV11-3 and TRBJ2-3; D unresolved. CDR3 size: 12 residues. CDR1 and CDR2 from the germline V gene are SGHNT and YENEEA. V shed 3 bases and J shed 4 bases, with 5 bases lying between them.

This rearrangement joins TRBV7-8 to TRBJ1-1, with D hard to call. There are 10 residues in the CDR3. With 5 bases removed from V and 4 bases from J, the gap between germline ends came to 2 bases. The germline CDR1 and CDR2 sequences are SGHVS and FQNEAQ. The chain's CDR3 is CASSVTEAFF. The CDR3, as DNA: TGTGCCAGCAGCGTCACTGAAGCTTTCTTT.

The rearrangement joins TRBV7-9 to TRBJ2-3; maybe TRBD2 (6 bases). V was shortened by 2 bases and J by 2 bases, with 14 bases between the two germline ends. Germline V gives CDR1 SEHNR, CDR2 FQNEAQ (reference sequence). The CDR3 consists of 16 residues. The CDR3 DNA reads TGTGCCAGCAGCTTATTGGCGGGACCCAACACAGATACGCAGTATTTT. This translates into CASSLLAGPNTDTQYF.

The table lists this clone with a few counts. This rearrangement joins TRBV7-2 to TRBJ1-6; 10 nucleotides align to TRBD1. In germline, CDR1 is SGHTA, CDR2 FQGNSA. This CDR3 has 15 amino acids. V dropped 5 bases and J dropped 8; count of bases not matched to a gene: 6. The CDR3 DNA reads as TGTGCCAGCAGCCCCCGGACAGGGGGATATTCACCCCTCCACTTT. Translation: CASSPRTGGYSPLHF.

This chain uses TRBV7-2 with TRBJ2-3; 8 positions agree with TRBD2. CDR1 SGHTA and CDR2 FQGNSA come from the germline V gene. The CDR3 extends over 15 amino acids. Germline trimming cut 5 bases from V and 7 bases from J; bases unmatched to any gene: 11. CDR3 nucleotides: TGTGCCAGCAGCCCAGCCGGGGGGGCCATAAATACGCAGTATTTT. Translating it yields CASSPAGGAINTQYF.

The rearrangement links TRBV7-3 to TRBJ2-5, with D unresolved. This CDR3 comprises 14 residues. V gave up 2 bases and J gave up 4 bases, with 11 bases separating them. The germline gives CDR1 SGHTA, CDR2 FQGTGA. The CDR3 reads CASSLGGSIETQYF. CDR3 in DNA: TGTGCCAGCAGCTTAGGTGGTAGTATAGAGACCCAGTACTTC.

This CDR3 reads CASSSGQGVVALHF. The DNA of the CDR3 is TGTGCCAGCAGTTCGGGACAGGGGGTAGTGGCCCTCCACTTT. The chain couples TRBV28 to TRBJ1-6; the match to TRBD1 covers 11 bases. The CDR3 covers 14 residues. Germline values: CDR1 MDHEN, CDR2 SYDVKM. The J segment lost 14 bases and the V segment lost 4 bases, leaving 7 bases of the junction unmatched.